The rows below give T cell receptor beta chains drawn from one sample of a study of T cells after yellow fever vaccination. TCRdb re-called the 5' RACE reads through MiXCR, storing one row per CDR3 protein. The sample lists about 510,000 distinct CDR3 sequences, about a fifth occurring once. The sample consisted of PBMCs, taken less than 25 days after the first yellow fever vaccination. The source of these receptors is a man aged 18 to 30 who received the YFV17D yellow fever vaccine. Each CDR3 is given without its conserved first and last residue. Fields, in order: V gene, J gene, clone size, CDR3 protein. Not every row has a clone size; where given, it reads once, few, many or a size class.

>TRBV6-1|TRBJ2-7|NA
ASSVLDRGYEQY
>TRBV28|TRBJ1-5|few
ASSPQRYHQPQH
>TRBV5-1|TRBJ2-5|NA
ASSLYREMGTQY
>TRBV7-2|TRBJ2-5|few
ASSPNPYAGGSETQY
>TRBV11-2|TRBJ2-1|few
ASSLAHAGGYNEQF
>TRBV28|TRBJ2-1|few
ASSLISLAGSGEQF
>TRBV7-6|TRBJ2-7|NA
ASSLGLAGAHEQY
>TRBV20-1|TRBJ1-5|few
SAMLGRASNQPQH
>TRBV20-1|TRBJ1-4|NA
SARDLGQGATNEKLF
>TRBV20-1|TRBJ2-5|NA
SAQFHTQETQY
>TRBV11-2|TRBJ2-1|few
ASRLDMGGHSSYNEQF
>TRBV5-1|TRBJ2-3|few
ASSLLDRTDTQY
>TRBV3-1|TRBJ1-1|few
ASSQWGTEAF
>TRBV6-5|TRBJ2-7|NA
ASSFSGTGYYEQY
>TRBV10-2|TRBJ1-5|NA
ASSESRSGQPQH
>TRBV11-3|TRBJ2-5|NA
ASSLDLEGTQY
>TRBV20-1|TRBJ2-5|NA
SATRETQY
>TRBV9|TRBJ2-3|few
ASSVGAFTDTQY
>TRBV4-3|TRBJ2-3|many
ASSQDRPDTQY
>TRBV20-1|TRBJ2-3|few
SSGTSGGRSTDTQY
>TRBV18|TRBJ1-1|few
ASSPFDSGNTEAF
>TRBV14|TRBJ2-3|few
ASSPAGTVHTDTQY
>TRBV10-2|TRBJ2-7|few
ASSGADLSYEQY
>TRBV29-1|TRBJ1-1|NA
SVRVLNTEAF
>TRBV12-3/TRBV12-4|TRBJ2-2|NA
ASSLGAGGELF
>TRBV7-6|TRBJ1-6|NA
ASSHRDRNSPLH
>TRBV20-1|TRBJ2-3|NA
SARLTRTTDTQY
>TRBV11-1|TRBJ2-3|NA
ASSSVVAGVSEFADTQY
>TRBV20-1|TRBJ1-2|few
SASPKEIFYGYT
>TRBV9|TRBJ2-3|NA
ASSRGDTDTQY
>TRBV10-3|TRBJ2-5|few
AISEPTSGGAQY
>TRBV7-6|TRBJ1-4|NA
ASSLRETNEKLF
>TRBV20-1|TRBJ2-2|NA
SARVASGYGELF
>TRBV7-9|TRBJ2-3|NA
ASSPSRLSGADTQY
>TRBV27|TRBJ2-1|few
ASTVGGSYNEQF
>TRBV10-1|TRBJ2-2|few
ASSEILGSPGELF
>TRBV19|TRBJ1-1|few
ASSLDRVVAF
>TRBV24-1|TRBJ2-5|NA
ATSDPITGGGETQY
>TRBV6-1|TRBJ2-3|few
ASSPLPPDTQY
>TRBV9|TRBJ2-2|few
ASSVTTSGTGELF
>TRBV5-1|TRBJ1-3|few
ASSSSLSGVAGNTIY
>TRBV6-5|TRBJ2-7|many
ASSLQGAYEQY
>TRBV7-2|TRBJ2-1|NA
ASSPGAESYNEQF
>TRBV5-1|TRBJ1-1|NA
ASSLGLGNTEAF
>TRBV5-6|TRBJ1-2|NA
ASSPPDRTYYGYT
>TRBV3-1|TRBJ1-4|few
ASSWDRGEGDEKLF
>TRBV20-1|TRBJ1-2|NA
SAREGQGNYGYT
>TRBV27|TRBJ1-1|NA
ASSPVLLNTEAF
>TRBV7-2|TRBJ1-1|NA
ASSLRETEAF
>TRBV4-1|TRBJ1-1|NA
ASSPTGGFTEAF
>TRBV18|TRBJ2-4|NA
ASSIDSTAKNIQY
>TRBV5-6|TRBJ2-3|few
ASSPGGGTHTDTQY
>TRBV18|TRBJ1-4|NA
ASSPPIVQGGSNEKLF
>TRBV15|TRBJ2-1|NA
ATSREGQSWQF
>TRBV14|TRBJ2-1|NA
ASSPHTGQVYNEQF